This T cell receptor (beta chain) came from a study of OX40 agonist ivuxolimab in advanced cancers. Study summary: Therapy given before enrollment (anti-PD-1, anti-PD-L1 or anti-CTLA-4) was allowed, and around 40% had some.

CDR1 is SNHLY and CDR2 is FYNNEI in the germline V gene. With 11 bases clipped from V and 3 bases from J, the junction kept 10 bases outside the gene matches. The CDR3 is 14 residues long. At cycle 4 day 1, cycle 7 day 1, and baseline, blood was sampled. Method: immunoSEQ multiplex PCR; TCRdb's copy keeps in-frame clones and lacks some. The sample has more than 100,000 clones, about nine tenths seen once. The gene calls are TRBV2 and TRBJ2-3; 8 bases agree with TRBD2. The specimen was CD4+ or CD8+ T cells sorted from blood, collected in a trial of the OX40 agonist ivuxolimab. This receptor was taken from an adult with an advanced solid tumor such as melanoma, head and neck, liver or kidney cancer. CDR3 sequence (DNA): TGTGCCGTAGGGACTAGTAGTGGAACAGATACGCAGTATTTT. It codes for CAVGTSSGTDTQYF. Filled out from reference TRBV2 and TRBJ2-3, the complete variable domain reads EPEVTQTPSHQVTQMGQEVILRCVPISNHLYFYWYRQILGQKVEFLVSFYNNEISEKSEIFDDQFSVERPDGSNFTLKIRSTKLEDSAMYFCAVGTSSGTDTQYFGPGTRLTVL.